The next 17 T cell receptor beta chains were all read from a single sample in a study of blood T cell repertoires in COVID-19. The method was immunoSEQ multiplex PCR; TCRdb's version includes in-frame clones alone and lacks a portion of them. The data contain 110,000 or so clones, 65% to 80% of them singletons. Sequencing was done on a sample of peripheral blood. Receptors originate from a man in his 70s with acute or convalescent COVID-19.

This chain links TRBV7-7 with TRBJ1-1; D perhaps matches TRBD1 (5 bases). Germline assignment: CDR1 SSHAT and CDR2 FNYEAQ (reference sequence). Trimming removed 4 bases from V and 7 bases from J, with 13 bases in between. The CDR3 runs to 13 residues. The CDR3 protein is CASSSQGRGEAFF. In nucleotides, the CDR3 is TGTGCCAGCAGCTCACAAGGGAGGGGTGAAGCTTTCTTT.

The gene calls are TRBV5-6 and TRBJ2-1; TRBD2 matches at 9 bases. Germline loops: CDR1 SGHDT, CDR2 YYEEEE. CDR3 length equals 18 residues. Germline trimming cut 0 bases from V and 4 bases from J; bases unmatched to any gene: 11. The CDR3 DNA reads as TGTGCCAGCAGCTTGGTCCCAGGGGGGCTAGCGGGATACAATGAGCAGTTCTTC. This encodes CASSLVPGGLAGYNEQFF.

This sequence joins TRBV7-8 and TRBJ2-2, with D hard to call. V shed 4 bases and J shed 0 bases, with 9 bases lying between them. The CDR3 runs to 15 residues. Germline CDR1 and CDR2: SGHVS and FQNEAQ. CDR3 DNA sequence: TGTGCCAGCAGCTCGTTGGGCCCGAACACCGGGGAGCTGTTTTTT. Translation: CASSSLGPNTGELFF.

The chain couples TRBV30 to TRBJ1-6, with D perhaps matching TRBD1 (5 bases). V lost 2 bases, J lost 1 base, and 15 bases lay in between. This CDR3 is built from 17 residues. Germline-derived CDR1 and CDR2 are GTSNPN and SVGIG (reference sequence). In DNA form, the CDR3 reads TGTGCCTGGAGTCCCTCAGGGATATGGTCCTATAATTCACCCCTCCACTTT. It is translated as CAWSPSGIWSYNSPLHF.

This rearrangement joins TRBV29-1 to TRBJ1-1, with TRBD1 matching 9 bases. The V gene's germline CDR1 is SQVTM and CDR2 ANQGSEA. This CDR3 region has 12 residues. V lost 7 bases to trimming and J lost 4 bases; unmatched junction nucleotides: 4. The CDR3 region has the DNA TGCAGCGCGATGACAGGGGGCACTGAAGCTTTCTTT. Amino acid sequence: CSAMTGGTEAFF. Looking up the rest from reference TRBV29-1 and TRBJ1-1 gives the full variable domain: SAVISQKPSRDICQRGTSLTIQCQVDSQVTMMFWYRQQPGQSLTLIATANQGSEATYESGFVIDKFPISRPNLTFSTLTVSNMSPEDSSIYLCSAMTGGTEAFFGQGTRLTVV.

This clone was seen a single time. This chain's CDR3 is CASSPQAHPPGELFF. The DNA for the CDR3 is TGTGCCAGCTCACCACAAGCCCACCCACCCGGGGAGCTGTTTTTT. This sequence joins TRBV18 and TRBJ2-2; D is uncertain. Per germline, CDR1 KGHSH and CDR2 LQKENI. Deletions cut 1 base from V and 6 bases from J, with 12 bases between. The CDR3 runs 15 residues.

The V and J genes are TRBV5-4 and TRBJ1-3; 9 nucleotides match TRBD1. Germline CDR1 is SGHNT and CDR2 is YYREEE (reference sequence). The CDR3 has 14 residues. The junction had 3 bases not matched to a gene; V was cut back by 4 bases and J by 4 bases. DNA for the CDR3: TGTGCCAGCAGCCCGGGACAGGGAGGAAACACCATATATTTT. Protein product: CASSPGQGGNTIYF.

The chain links TRBV18 to TRBJ2-4; 7 positions agree with TRBD1. Trimming took 2 bases from V and 0 from J; bases not matched to a gene: 7. The CDR3 spans 17 residues. Germline V gives CDR1 KGHSH, CDR2 LQKENI. As DNA, the CDR3 is TGTGCCAGCTCACCAAAGGGACAGACGCTAGCCAAAAACATTCAGTACTTC. Protein product: CASSPKGQTLAKNIQYF. The full variable domain, its missing parts supplied by reference TRBV18 and TRBJ2-4, is NAGVMQNPRHLVRRRGQEARLRCSPMKGHSHVYWYRQLPEEGLKFMVYLQKENIIDESGMPKERFSAEFPKEGPSILRIQQVVRGDSAAYFCASSPKGQTLAKNIQYFGAGTRLSVL.

The chain joins TRBV9 to TRBJ1-1; D call uncertain. The V end was cut by 4 bases, the J end by 3 bases, with 13 bases between. CDR1 and CDR2 (germline): SGDLS, YYNGEE. The CDR3 runs 14 residues. CDR3 bases: TGTGCCAGCAGCAAACACCGGGAAGACACTGAAGCTTTCTTT. The encoded protein is CASSKHREDTEAFF.

The chain is built from TRBV3-1 (or the pseudogene TRBV3-2) and TRBJ2-7, with TRBD2 matching 9 bases. The CDR3 spans 16 residues. In germline, CDR1 is LGHDT, CDR2 YNNKEL (reference sequence). V shed 4 bases, J shed 0 bases, and the junction held 7 bases outside the gene matches. CDR3: CASSLGLAGLSYEQYF. For the CDR3, the DNA is TGTGCCAGCAGCCTGGGACTAGCTGGCCTCTCCTACGAGCAGTACTTC.

V is TRBV7-2 and J is TRBJ1-3; D is possibly TRBD1 (6 bases). The CDR3 extends over 16 amino acids. CDR1 is SGHTA, CDR2 FQGNSA, per germline. Deletions cut 1 base from V and 0 bases from J, with 10 bases between. CDR3 nucleotides: TGTGCCAGCAGCTTAGATACAGGGCGCTCTGGAAACACCATATATTTT. Its translation is CASSLDTGRSGNTIYF.

This chain joins TRBV3-1 (or the pseudogene TRBV3-2) and TRBJ2-7, with D possibly matching TRBD2 (6 bases). This CDR3 spans 15 amino acids. Germline V gene data show CDR1 as LGHDT and CDR2 as YNNKEL (reference sequence). The V and J ends lost 4 bases and 3 bases respectively, with 16 bases between them. The CDR3 spells CASSLTGTGYYEQYF. The CDR3 nucleotides read TGTGCCAGCAGCCTCACCGGGACTGGATACTACGAGCAGTACTTC.

The genes are TRBV15 and TRBJ2-3; no firm D call. The CDR3 sequence is 14 residues long. The V end was cut by 4 bases, the J end by 2 bases, with 10 bases between. Germline-derived CDR1 and CDR2 are LNHNV and YYDKDF (reference sequence). As DNA, the CDR3 is TGTGCCACCAGCAAGCCTTCTTCCACAGATACGCAGTATTTT. It is translated as CATSKPSSTDTQYF.

The CDR3 coding sequence is TGTGCCAGCAGTTTAGACATCTCCTACGAGCAGTACTTC. As protein: CASSLDISYEQYF. The chain joins TRBV12-3 or TRBV12-4 to TRBJ2-7, with D hard to call. This CDR3 has 13 amino acids. Trimming took off 1 base at V and 0 bases at J, with 4 bases between the two ends.

This chain uses TRBV19 with TRBJ2-3; TRBD1 agrees at 8 bases. CDR1 is LNHDA and CDR2 is SQIVND in the germline V gene (reference sequence). This CDR3 has 18 amino acids. V shed 6 bases and J 1 base; nucleotides not matched to a gene: 15. The CDR3 is CASSLLGQANRGTDTQYF. Written as DNA, the CDR3 is TGTGCCAGTAGCCTCCTGGGACAGGCGAATCGAGGCACAGATACGCAGTATTTT.

The V and J genes are TRBV3-1 (or the pseudogene TRBV3-2) and TRBJ2-7; 7 bases line up with TRBD2. The CDR3 has 16 amino acids. Germline loops: CDR1 LGHDT, CDR2 YNNKEL (reference sequence). The V and J ends lost 1 base and 4 bases, in that order; junction bases with no gene match: 10. DNA of the CDR3: TGTGCCAGCAGCCAAGGTTTTGCGGGAGTCCCATACGAGCAGTACTTC. Its translation: CASSQGFAGVPYEQYF.

This clone came up a few times. The chain links TRBV7-8 to TRBJ1-6, with D possibly being TRBD1 (5 bases). V dropped 6 bases and J dropped 3 bases, with 15 bases sitting between them. From germline, CDR1 is SGHVS and CDR2 FQNEAQ. This CDR3 has 16 residues. The DNA for the CDR3 is TGTGCCAGCAGAGCTATATCAGGGAACTATAATTCACCCCTCCACTTT. This codes for CASRAISGNYNSPLHF.